A selection of T cell receptor beta chains follows, all from one sample in a study of blood T cell repertoires in COVID-19. Libraries were prepared by immunoSEQ multiplex PCR; TCRdb keeps only in-frame clonotypes and omits some of them. Of 150,000 to 200,000 clones in the sample, more than 75% were seen once. Sequenced input: peripheral blood. These receptors originate from a man between 18 and 29 years old with active or convalescent COVID-19. CDR3s include the opening cysteine and the closing phenylalanine or tryptophan. Fields, in order: D gene, V gene, clone size, J gene, CDR3 DNA, CDR3 protein. The D gene is left open where the match is weak. Only some rows state a clone size, as once, few, many or a class for expanded clones.

.,TRBV21-1,.,TRBJ2-7,TGTGCCAGCAGCCCCCGAATCAATACAGGGGGGGCCTCCTACGAGCAGTACTTC,CASSPRINTGGASYEQYF
.,TRBV27,.,TRBJ1-5,TGTGCCAGCAGGCTAACTAGTGGGCCCCAGCATTTT,CASRLTSGPQHF
.,TRBV29-1,.,TRBJ1-2,TGCAGCGTTTGCGACCGACTATTAGATGGCTACACCTTC,CSVCDRLLDGYTF
.,TRBV7-2,.,TRBJ2-1,TGTGCCAGCAGCTTTTTGGCGGCCTACACCTACAATGAGCAGTTCTTC,CASSFLAAYTYNEQFF
TRBD2,TRBV4-3,.,TRBJ2-1,TGCGCCAGCAGTCAAGGAGGGACTAGTTACAATGAGCAGTTCTTC,CASSQGGTSYNEQFF
.,TRBV27,.,TRBJ1-5,TGTGCCAGCAGTTTATACAGGGACGTCGCAGGTCAGCCCCAGCATTTT,CASSLYRDVAGQPQHF
.,TRBV4-1,.,TRBJ1-5,TGCGCCAGCAGCACCAACACAGGGATTGTAGGCAATCAGCCCCAGCATTTT,CASSTNTGIVGNQPQHF
TRBD2,TRBV18,.,TRBJ2-3,TGTGCCAGCTCACCCCTCCCGGAGGCGGGAGGAGCAGATACGCAGTATTTT,CASSPLPEAGGADTQYF
.,TRBV18,.,TRBJ2-1,TGTGCCAGCTCACCTATGGGACTCAATGAGCAGTTCTTC,CASSPMGLNEQFF
.,TRBV9,.,TRBJ1-1,TGTGCCAGCAACTCCGAAGCGTTTATGAACACTGAAGCTTTCTTT,CASNSEAFMNTEAFF
.,TRBV5-1,few,TRBJ1-1,TGCGCCAGCAGCTTGGGAGGGGGAGAAACTGAAGCTTTCTTT,CASSLGGGETEAFF
.,TRBV19,.,TRBJ2-7,TGTGCCAGCGGTTGGACTACCGATACCTACGAGCAGTACTTC,CASGWTTDTYEQYF
.,TRBV7-5,.,TRBJ1-5,TGTGCCAGAAGCCGACAGGATAGCAATCAGCCCCAGCATTTT,CARSRQDSNQPQHF
TRBD2,TRBV7-9,once,TRBJ2-5,TGTGCCAGCAGCTCGCGGGGGGGCTTGGAGACCCAGTACTTC,CASSSRGGLETQYF
TRBD1,TRBV6-5,.,TRBJ2-4,TGTGCCAGCAGTTACTCGGGACAGTTAGCCAAAAACATTCAGTACTTC,CASSYSGQLAKNIQYF
.,TRBV7-8,.,TRBJ2-7,TGTGCCAGCAGCTCAACCTCTCCCAGCGGGACACCGTACGAGCAGTACTTC,CASSSTSPSGTPYEQYF
TRBD1,TRBV28,.,TRBJ1-4,TGTGCCAGCAGCCGGGACAGGGGGCTGGCTAATGAAAAACTGTTTTTT,CASSRDRGLANEKLFF
TRBD1,TRBV2,.,TRBJ1-1,TGTGCCAGCAGAGTACAGGGGGCCGACACTGAAGCTTTCTTT,CASRVQGADTEAFF
.,TRBV2,.,TRBJ1-5,TGTGCCAGCAGTGAAATTGGGGCGGGGCCGGGCAATCAGCCCCAGCATTTT,CASSEIGAGPGNQPQHF
TRBD1,TRBV6-1,.,TRBJ1-1,TGTGCCAGCAGTGGGACGCCGGGACAGGGGGCTGTGAACACTGAAGCTTTCTTT,CASSGTPGQGAVNTEAFF
.,TRBV29-1,.,TRBJ1-2,TGCAGCGTCCCCATCGCGCCAGGGAAAGACTATGGCTACACCTTC,CSVPIAPGKDYGYTF
TRBD1,TRBV5-8,few,TRBJ1-1,TGTGCCAGCAGCAGGGGGACAGTCACTGAAGCTTTCTTT,CASSRGTVTEAFF
.,TRBV30,.,TRBJ1-1,TGTGCCTGGAGTGGACTGAAGGAAGCTTTCTTT,CAWSGLKEAFF
.,TRBV3-1/TRBV3-2,.,TRBJ1-6,TGTGCCAGCAGCCAAACTGACGGAGCACCCCTCCACTTT,CASSQTDGAPLHF
.,TRBV9,once,TRBJ2-1,TGTGCCAGCAGCGTAGGAGGAGGGGCCGGGACAGAGTCCAATGAGCAGTTCTTC,CASSVGGGAGTESNEQFF
TRBD1,TRBV4-3,.,TRBJ2-5,TGCGCCAGCAGCCAAGATGTAAGGGGGCAGACCCAGTACTTC,CASSQDVRGQTQYF
.,TRBV10-3,.,TRBJ2-7,TGTGCCACCGGACCCCTAGCGATCTCCTACGAGCAGTACTTC,CATGPLAISYEQYF
.,TRBV7-2,.,TRBJ2-2,TGTGCCAGCAGCTTAGTCCAGCGCGGGGAGCTGTTTTTT,CASSLVQRGELFF